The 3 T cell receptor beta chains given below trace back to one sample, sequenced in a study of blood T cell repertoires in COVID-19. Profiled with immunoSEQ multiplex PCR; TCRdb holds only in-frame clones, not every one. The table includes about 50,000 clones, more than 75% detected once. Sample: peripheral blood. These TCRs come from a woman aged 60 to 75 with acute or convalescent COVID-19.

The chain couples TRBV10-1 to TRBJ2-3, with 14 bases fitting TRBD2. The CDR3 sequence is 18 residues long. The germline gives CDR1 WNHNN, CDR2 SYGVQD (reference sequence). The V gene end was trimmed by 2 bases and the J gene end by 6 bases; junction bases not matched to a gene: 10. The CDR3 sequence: CASSERKTSGRVNDTQYF. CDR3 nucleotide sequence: TGCGCCAGCAGTGAGCGCAAGACTAGCGGGAGGGTGAACGATACGCAGTATTTT.

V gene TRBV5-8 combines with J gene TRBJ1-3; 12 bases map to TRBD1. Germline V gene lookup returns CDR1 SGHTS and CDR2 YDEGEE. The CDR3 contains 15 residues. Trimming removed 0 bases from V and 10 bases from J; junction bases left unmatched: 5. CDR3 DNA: TGTGCCAGCAGCTTGGATGGGGACAGGGGGCGGACCATATATTTT. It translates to CASSLDGDRGRTIYF.

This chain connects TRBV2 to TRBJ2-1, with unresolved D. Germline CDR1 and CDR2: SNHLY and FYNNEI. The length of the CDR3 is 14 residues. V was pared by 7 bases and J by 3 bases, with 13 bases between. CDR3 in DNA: TGTGCCAGCAAAACATCCCAGTTCTACAATGAGCAGTTCTTC. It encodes CASKTSQFYNEQFF.